Listed below are T cell receptor beta chains from one sample, sequenced in a study of PD-1 blockade in classical Hodgkin lymphoma. Measured with immunoSEQ multiplex PCR; TCRdb has only the in-frame clones, and not every one. The sample yields roughly 30,000 clones, about 80% seen once. The source material was CD4+ T cells from blood, sampled before the fourth cycle of nivolumab. All receptors derive from a human donor with classical Hodgkin lymphoma. The CDR3 runs from the conserved cysteine through the conserved F or W. Fields, in order: D gene, J gene, CDR3 length, V gene, clone size, CDR3 protein, CDR3 DNA. The D gene is left open where the match is weak. For some rows the clone size is stated as once, few or many, or as a class when expanded; others skip it.

D gene: .; J gene: TRBJ2-7; CDR3 length: 17; V gene: TRBV27; clone size: .; CDR3 protein: CASSPLQENDNLYEQYF; CDR3 DNA: TGTGCCAGCAGTCCACTTCAGGAAAATGATAACCTCTACGAGCAGTACTTC
D gene: TRBD1; J gene: TRBJ1-2; CDR3 length: 13; V gene: TRBV5-6; clone size: .; CDR3 protein: CASRRQGNYGYTF; CDR3 DNA: TGTGCCAGCAGACGACAGGGGAACTATGGCTACACCTTC
D gene: TRBD1; J gene: TRBJ2-7; CDR3 length: 15; V gene: TRBV2; clone size: .; CDR3 protein: CASSESWDRSYEQYF; CDR3 DNA: TGTGCCAGCAGTGAATCTTGGGACAGGAGCTACGAGCAGTACTTC
D gene: .; J gene: TRBJ1-1; CDR3 length: 11; V gene: TRBV30; clone size: .; CDR3 protein: CAWSVPPRWFF; CDR3 DNA: TGTGCCTGGAGTGTTCCCCCCCGTTGGTTCTTT
D gene: TRBD1; J gene: TRBJ2-7; CDR3 length: 14; V gene: TRBV7-8; clone size: .; CDR3 protein: CASSPPQGAYEQYF; CDR3 DNA: TGTGCCAGCAGCCCCCCGCAGGGGGCCTACGAGCAGTACTTC
D gene: .; J gene: TRBJ1-1; CDR3 length: 15; V gene: TRBV9; clone size: .; CDR3 protein: CASSDRQFMNTEAFF; CDR3 DNA: TGTGCCAGCAGCGATCGACAGTTTATGAACACTGAAGCTTTCTTT
D gene: .; J gene: TRBJ1-2; CDR3 length: 14; V gene: TRBV6-6; clone size: .; CDR3 protein: CASSSTTLSYGYTF; CDR3 DNA: TGTGCCAGCAGTTCCACGACACTCTCCTATGGCTACACCTTC
D gene: .; J gene: TRBJ2-7; CDR3 length: 15; V gene: TRBV6-5; clone size: .; CDR3 protein: CASSVDRDISYEQYF; CDR3 DNA: TGTGCCAGCAGTGTTGACCGGGACATCTCCTACGAGCAGTACTTC
D gene: .; J gene: TRBJ1-4; CDR3 length: 15; V gene: TRBV12-2; clone size: few; CDR3 protein: CASRLDDGLYEKLFF; CDR3 DNA: TGTGCAAGTCGCTTAGATGATGGGTTGTACGAAAAACTGTTTTTT
D gene: .; J gene: TRBJ2-3; CDR3 length: 17; V gene: TRBV28; clone size: .; CDR3 protein: CASSLGRWGTGTDTQYF; CDR3 DNA: TGTGCCAGCAGTTTGGGGAGGTGGGGGACCGGCACAGATACGCAGTATTTT
D gene: TRBD1; J gene: TRBJ2-7; CDR3 length: 13; V gene: TRBV30; clone size: .; CDR3 protein: CAWKGTASGEQYF; CDR3 DNA: TGTGCCTGGAAAGGGACAGCCTCGGGGGAGCAGTACTTC
D gene: TRBD1; J gene: TRBJ1-1; CDR3 length: 17; V gene: TRBV6-1; clone size: .; CDR3 protein: CASSGTGPALGNTEAFF; CDR3 DNA: TGTGCCAGCAGTGGGACAGGTCCGGCACTGGGGAACACTGAAGCTTTCTTT
D gene: TRBD1; J gene: TRBJ2-5; CDR3 length: 16; V gene: TRBV5-6; clone size: .; CDR3 protein: CASSSYLQGAGETQYF; CDR3 DNA: TGTGCCAGCAGCTCCTATCTACAGGGGGCAGGGGAGACCCAGTACTTC
D gene: TRBD2; J gene: TRBJ2-1; CDR3 length: 15; V gene: TRBV7-2; clone size: .; CDR3 protein: CASSLARGAYNEQFF; CDR3 DNA: TGTGCCAGCAGCTTAGCGCGGGGGGCCTACAATGAGCAGTTCTTC
D gene: .; J gene: TRBJ2-2; CDR3 length: 14; V gene: TRBV10-3; clone size: .; CDR3 protein: CAIMSGQNTGELFF; CDR3 DNA: TGTGCCATCATGAGTGGACAGAACACCGGGGAGCTGTTTTTT
D gene: .; J gene: TRBJ1-1; CDR3 length: 14; V gene: TRBV5-4; clone size: .; CDR3 protein: CASSLGGSYTEAFF; CDR3 DNA: TGTGCCAGCAGCTTGGGTGGCTCTTACACTGAAGCTTTCTTT
D gene: .; J gene: TRBJ2-7; CDR3 length: 11; V gene: TRBV30; clone size: once; CDR3 protein: CAWSNRDEQYF; CDR3 DNA: TGTGCCTGGAGTAACAGGGACGAGCAGTACTTC
D gene: .; J gene: TRBJ1-6; CDR3 length: 15; V gene: TRBV28; clone size: .; CDR3 protein: CASSPLTPHNSPLHF; CDR3 DNA: TGTGCCAGCAGTCCATTGACTCCGCATAATTCACCCCTCCACTTT
D gene: .; J gene: TRBJ2-1; CDR3 length: 15; V gene: TRBV4-3; clone size: .; CDR3 protein: CASSPLWGVGHEQFF; CDR3 DNA: TGCGCCAGCAGCCCCCTGTGGGGGGTGGGCCATGAGCAGTTCTTC
D gene: TRBD1; J gene: TRBJ1-2; CDR3 length: 14; V gene: TRBV30; clone size: .; CDR3 protein: CAWSGTGGTYGYTF; CDR3 DNA: TGTGCCTGGAGTGGGACAGGGGGGACCTATGGCTACACCTTC
D gene: .; J gene: TRBJ1-6; CDR3 length: 14; V gene: TRBV19; clone size: .; CDR3 protein: CASTRDALRTPLHF; CDR3 DNA: TGTGCCAGTACCAGGGACGCGCTGAGGACGCCCCTCCACTTT
D gene: .; J gene: TRBJ1-1; CDR3 length: 14; V gene: TRBV27; clone size: .; CDR3 protein: CASSFPKRGTEAFF; CDR3 DNA: TGTGCCAGCAGTTTCCCTAAAAGGGGCACTGAAGCTTTCTTT
D gene: .; J gene: TRBJ1-2; CDR3 length: 18; V gene: TRBV7-2; clone size: .; CDR3 protein: CASSLRGSRGAEDYGYTF; CDR3 DNA: TGTGCCAGCAGCTTACGTGGGTCCCGGGGGGCTGAAGACTATGGCTACACCTTC
D gene: .; J gene: TRBJ2-1; CDR3 length: 11; V gene: TRBV30; clone size: .; CDR3 protein: CAWRYTGEQFF; CDR3 DNA: TGTGCCTGGAGATACACTGGGGAGCAGTTCTTC
D gene: .; J gene: TRBJ2-2; CDR3 length: 14; V gene: TRBV6-4; clone size: .; CDR3 protein: CASSEGRVAGELFF; CDR3 DNA: TGTGCCAGCAGTGAAGGCAGGGTAGCCGGGGAGCTGTTTTTT
D gene: TRBD2; J gene: TRBJ2-7; CDR3 length: 16; V gene: TRBV18; clone size: .; CDR3 protein: CASSPGLASGSYEQYF; CDR3 DNA: TGTGCCAGCTCACCTGGCTTAGCTAGCGGCTCCTACGAGCAGTACTTC